This TCR beta chain emerged from a study of human T cells and chemical hapten exposure. Study information: Mainly, slight library volume differences in the pool made TCR yields vary.

TCRdb independently ran MiXCR on the RACE reads; one entry per CDR3 protein. The top ten hold about 2.3% of the sample, which has 150,000 to 200,000 distinct CDR3 sequences, 24% seen once. The V and J ends lost 0 bases and 9 bases respectively, with 21 bases between them. The CDR3 loop spans 16 amino acids. Germline CDR1 and CDR2: DFQATT and SNEGSKA (reference sequence). Time point given: patch test 3, about 24 weeks after DPC sensitization. The treatment here: therapeutic diphenylcyclopropenone sensitization with weekly scalp DPC. The gene calls are TRBV20-1 and TRBJ2-1; D uncertain. The sequences come from whole blood, collected in connection with sensitization to the hapten diphenylcyclopropenone (DPC). This TCR derives from a woman between 40 and 50 years old with alopecia areata. Some clones in this sample may be carry-over from other donors' samples. CDR3 region: CSARDRVVWNSGEQFF. The CDR3 bases are TGCAGTGCTAGAGACCGTGTGGTGTGGAACTCGGGTGAGCAGTTCTTC.